This T cell receptor (beta chain) is drawn from a study of shared clonotypes between healthy human individuals. V lost 0 bases to trimming and J lost 5 bases, with 13 bases between them. The CDR3 covers 15 residues. The V gene's germline CDR1 is KGHSH and CDR2 LQKENI. The method was immunoSEQ multiplex PCR; TCRdb's version includes in-frame clones alone and lacks a portion of them. The sample consists of around 1 million clones, over 75% of them appearing once. V gene TRBV18 combines with J gene TRBJ2-5; D not resolved. Sequencing was carried out using memory CD4+ T cells sorted from blood. Subset noted: CD45RA-negative fraction. This receptor was taken from a man younger than 30 in good health. CDR3 protein: CASSPPSRTIETQYF. The CDR3 DNA is TGTGCCAGCTCACCACCGTCACGGACCATCGAGACCCAGTACTTC.